Sequencing of this T cell receptor (beta chain) was carried out in a study of early T cells in non-severe SARS-CoV-2 infection. Turning to the study itself: Sequencing input comprised bulk RNA from unsorted whole blood; chain pairing was not available.

The protocol attached unique molecular identifiers to individual cDNA molecules. MiXCR, run by TCRdb on the 5' RACE reads, gives a single entry per CDR3 protein. The sample contains 50,000 to 60,000 distinct CDR3 sequences, less than 9.5% of which appear only once. This CDR3 has 13 amino acids. Trimming took 5 bases from V and 2 from J, leaving 6 bases between them. Germline values: CDR1 SGHAT, CDR2 FQNNGV. Overall study results and limits: The matching step, a VDJdb search, favored anti-spike CD8 responses and missed private and CD4 specificities.

This clonotype was counted many times. Its antigen is currently unknown. The clonotype was recovered from an adult who was a healthcare worker with PCR-confirmed SARS-CoV-2 infection or an uninfected control (not recorded which). Sequenced here: whole blood, sampled at baseline. The V call is TRBV11-2, the J call TRBJ2-2, with D uncertain. The CDR3 nucleotides read TGTGCCAGCAGCCGTACTAACACCGGGGAGCTGTTTTTT. Translating it yields CASSRTNTGELFF.